The 4 T cell receptor beta chains in this list originate from one sample, sequenced in a study of cytomegalovirus exposure and HLA in healthy donors. The PCR was carried out with 60 Vbeta primers and 13 Jbeta primers. This table comes from immunoSEQ multiplex PCR, and its TCRdb copy is limited to in-frame clones, with some not included. This table holds about 170,000 clones, approximately 80% found once. Input material: PBMCs. The receptors originated from a woman aged 18 to 35 in good health and CMV-seronegative.

The genes are TRBV2 and TRBJ2-7; TRBD1 is a possible D gene (6 bases). From germline, CDR1 is SNHLY and CDR2 FYNNEI. The CDR3 has 13 residues. Trimming removed 8 bases at V and 1 base at J, with 12 bases between. CDR3 in DNA: TGTGCCAGCGCCCCACAGGGATCCTACGAGCAGTACTTC. It translates to CASAPQGSYEQYF.

The rearrangement joins TRBV28 to TRBJ2-5; 7 bases line up with TRBD1. V lost 10 bases, J lost 5 bases, and 13 bases stayed unmatched. Germline V gene lookup returns CDR1 MDHEN and CDR2 SYDVKM. This CDR3 has 14 amino acids. CDR3 in DNA: TGTGCCACCAACAGACAGGGCCCATGGGAGACCCAGTACTTC. Translating it yields CATNRQGPWETQYF.

The chain links TRBV5-4 to TRBJ2-3; D uncertain. The ends were cut back, 4 bases at V and 1 base at J, with 10 bases in the middle. This CDR3 has 14 residues. Germline assignment: CDR1 SGHNT and CDR2 YYREEE (reference sequence). CDR3 DNA sequence: TGTGCCAGCAGCCCGGGTCTGGGCACAGATACGCAGTATTTT. Translating it yields CASSPGLGTDTQYF.

The chain carries TRBV18 and TRBJ2-5; 7 bases are shared with TRBD1. V was pared by 2 bases and J by 4 bases, with 7 bases of the junction left unmatched. Germline V CDR1 and CDR2: KGHSH, LQKENI. The CDR3 totals 15 residues. CDR3 sequence reads: CASSPSRQGTETQYF. The CDR3 DNA is TGTGCCAGCTCACCAAGTCGACAGGGAACAGAGACCCAGTACTTC.